A selection of T cell receptor beta chains follows, all from one sample in a study of cytomegalovirus exposure and HLA in healthy donors. The table came from immunoSEQ multiplex PCR; TCRdb's copy has only in-frame clones and leaves some out. The top ten clones hold approximately 4% of a sample with under 150,000 clones, 79% of them seen once. The material sequenced was PBMCs. Receptor source: a man between 25 and 39 years old in good health and CMV-seropositive. Each CDR3 is given with its conserved first and last residue. The D gene is left open where the match is weak. Clone size, where shown, is once, few, many, or a class for clones that have expanded.

clone_size: .
d_call: TRBD1
v_call: TRBV2
j_call: TRBJ1-2
cdr3_aa: CASSPNLAVRGLDGYTF
cdr3_nt: TGTGCCAGCAGCCCGAATCTAGCCGTCAGGGGGCTTGATGGCTACACCTTC

clone_size: few
d_call: TRBD1
v_call: TRBV7-2
j_call: TRBJ1-3
cdr3_aa: CASSGTARGTIYF
cdr3_nt: TGTGCCAGCAGCGGGACAGCCAGGGGCACCATATATTTT

clone_size: .
d_call: .
v_call: TRBV7-2
j_call: TRBJ2-3
cdr3_aa: CASSLVGGQGDTQYF
cdr3_nt: TGTGCCAGCAGCTTAGTGGGGGGGCAGGGAGATACGCAGTATTTT

clone_size: .
d_call: .
v_call: TRBV15
j_call: TRBJ1-2
cdr3_aa: CATRTPGAYGYTF
cdr3_nt: TGTGCCACCAGGACCCCAGGGGCCTATGGCTACACCTTC

clone_size: few
d_call: .
v_call: TRBV18
j_call: TRBJ2-5
cdr3_aa: CASSPSTIRETQYF
cdr3_nt: TGTGCCAGCTCACCGTCAACAATCAGAGAGACCCAGTACTTC

clone_size: .
d_call: .
v_call: TRBV21-1
j_call: TRBJ1-5
cdr3_aa: CASSKVGDRGLGQPQHF
cdr3_nt: TGTGCCAGCAGCAAAGTCGGGGACAGGGGACTGGGTCAGCCCCAGCATTTT

clone_size: .
d_call: TRBD2
v_call: TRBV5-1
j_call: TRBJ2-1
cdr3_aa: CASSSTSAYGNEQFF
cdr3_nt: TGCGCCAGCAGCTCCACTAGCGCCTACGGCAATGAGCAGTTCTTC

clone_size: .
d_call: .
v_call: TRBV5-1
j_call: TRBJ1-3
cdr3_aa: CASSSGRPQGGNTIYF
cdr3_nt: TGCGCCAGCAGCTCCGGCCGGCCCCAGGGAGGAAACACCATATATTTT

clone_size: .
d_call: TRBD1
v_call: TRBV10-3
j_call: TRBJ1-3
cdr3_aa: CAISGDSSGNTIYF
cdr3_nt: TGTGCCATCAGTGGGGACAGCTCTGGAAACACCATATATTTT

clone_size: .
d_call: TRBD2
v_call: TRBV7-6
j_call: TRBJ2-7
cdr3_aa: CASSPRLAGGSYEQYF
cdr3_nt: TGTGCCAGCAGCCCCAGACTAGCGGGAGGCTCCTACGAGCAGTACTTC

clone_size: few
d_call: .
v_call: TRBV18
j_call: TRBJ1-6
cdr3_aa: CASSQGGAYNSPLHF
cdr3_nt: TGTGCCAGCTCACAAGGGGGGGCCTATAATTCACCCCTCCACTTT

clone_size: .
d_call: TRBD2
v_call: TRBV7-2
j_call: TRBJ2-7
cdr3_aa: CASSFGLAGGPHEQYF
cdr3_nt: TGTGCCAGCAGCTTCGGACTAGCGGGAGGTCCCCACGAGCAGTACTTC

clone_size: .
d_call: .
v_call: TRBV5-4
j_call: TRBJ2-5
cdr3_aa: CASSLAQGYQETQYF
cdr3_nt: TGTGCCAGCAGCTTGGCCCAGGGATACCAAGAGACCCAGTACTTC

clone_size: .
d_call: TRBD1
v_call: TRBV9
j_call: TRBJ1-3
cdr3_aa: CASTRDRGAAVGNTIYF
cdr3_nt: TGTGCCAGCACCCGGGACAGGGGCGCCGCCGTTGGAAACACCATATATTTT

clone_size: .
d_call: TRBD1
v_call: TRBV10-3
j_call: TRBJ2-1
cdr3_aa: CAISGQGLNEQFF
cdr3_nt: TGTGCCATCAGTGGACAGGGTCTTAATGAGCAGTTCTTC

clone_size: .
d_call: .
v_call: TRBV10-2
j_call: TRBJ2-7
cdr3_aa: CASKWTENYEQYF
cdr3_nt: TGCGCCAGCAAGTGGACAGAAAACTACGAGCAGTACTTC

clone_size: .
d_call: TRBD1
v_call: TRBV10-3
j_call: TRBJ1-3
cdr3_aa: CAISEGRGAGNTIYF
cdr3_nt: TGTGCCATCAGTGAAGGCAGGGGGGCTGGAAACACCATATATTTT

clone_size: .
d_call: .
v_call: TRBV6-4
j_call: TRBJ2-2
cdr3_aa: CASRPTGYGELFF
cdr3_nt: TGTGCCAGCAGACCCACAGGGTACGGGGAGCTGTTTTTT

clone_size: .
d_call: TRBD2
v_call: TRBV10-2
j_call: TRBJ2-7
cdr3_aa: CAVGISGGSYEQYF
cdr3_nt: TGCGCCGTGGGGATTAGCGGGGGGTCCTACGAGCAGTACTTC

clone_size: once
d_call: TRBD1
v_call: TRBV5-1
j_call: TRBJ1-5
cdr3_aa: CASSAGQGAGQPQHF
cdr3_nt: TGCGCCAGCAGCGCCGGACAGGGGGCCGGGCAGCCCCAGCATTTT

clone_size: .
d_call: TRBD2
v_call: TRBV7-9
j_call: TRBJ2-5
cdr3_aa: CASSRTSQETQYF
cdr3_nt: TGTGCCAGCAGCCGGACTAGCCAAGAGACCCAGTACTTC

clone_size: .
d_call: TRBD2
v_call: TRBV2
j_call: TRBJ2-2
cdr3_aa: CASSVRGLATGELFF
cdr3_nt: TGTGCCAGCAGTGTGCGGGGACTAGCTACCGGGGAGCTGTTTTTT

clone_size: .
d_call: TRBD1
v_call: TRBV9
j_call: TRBJ1-2
cdr3_aa: CASSFRVGTGSSNNGYTF
cdr3_nt: TGTGCCAGCAGCTTTAGAGTTGGGACAGGGAGTTCCAATAATGGCTACACCTTC

clone_size: .
d_call: .
v_call: TRBV11-2
j_call: TRBJ1-1
cdr3_aa: CASPAGPHTEAFF
cdr3_nt: TGTGCCAGCCCCGCGGGGCCCCACACTGAAGCTTTCTTT

clone_size: .
d_call: TRBD2
v_call: TRBV9
j_call: TRBJ2-3
cdr3_aa: CASSARGTSGTDTQYF
cdr3_nt: TGTGCCAGCAGCGCCCGAGGCACTAGCGGTACAGATACGCAGTATTTT

clone_size: .
d_call: TRBD2
v_call: TRBV7-2
j_call: TRBJ2-7
cdr3_aa: CASSRTSGGFYEQYF
cdr3_nt: TGTGCCAGCAGCCGGACTAGCGGGGGGTTCTACGAGCAGTACTTC

clone_size: once
d_call: TRBD2
v_call: TRBV11-2
j_call: TRBJ2-1
cdr3_aa: CASSLGGRSYNEQFF
cdr3_nt: TGTGCCAGCAGCTTAGGCGGGAGATCCTACAATGAGCAGTTCTTC

clone_size: .
d_call: .
v_call: TRBV15
j_call: TRBJ1-4
cdr3_aa: CASGGGIEKLFF
cdr3_nt: TGTGCCTCGGGGGGAGGCATCGAAAAACTGTTTTTT

clone_size: .
d_call: .
v_call: TRBV7-9
j_call: TRBJ1-2
cdr3_aa: CASSSQAPNYGYTF
cdr3_nt: TGTGCCAGCAGCTCGCAGGCACCTAACTATGGCTACACCTTC

clone_size: .
d_call: .
v_call: TRBV7-3
j_call: TRBJ1-4
cdr3_aa: CASSLTGSGATNEKLFF
cdr3_nt: TGTGCCAGCAGCTTAACGGGGTCAGGGGCAACTAATGAAAAACTGTTTTTT

clone_size: .
d_call: .
v_call: TRBV15
j_call: TRBJ1-3
cdr3_aa: CAISEGWNSGNTIYF
cdr3_nt: TGTGCCATTTCGGAGGGGTGGAACTCTGGAAACACCATATATTTT

clone_size: .
d_call: TRBD1
v_call: TRBV7-7
j_call: TRBJ1-1
cdr3_aa: CASSPVNGRGNAFF
cdr3_nt: TGTGCTAGCAGCCCTGTAAACGGCAGGGGGAACGCTTTCTTT

clone_size: .
d_call: .
v_call: TRBV7-9
j_call: TRBJ2-7
cdr3_aa: CASSLNRGEQYF
cdr3_nt: TGTGCCAGCAGCTTAAATCGGGGCGAGCAGTACTTC

clone_size: .
d_call: TRBD1
v_call: TRBV28
j_call: TRBJ2-7
cdr3_aa: CASKIPGQGLYEQYF
cdr3_nt: TGTGCCAGCAAAATACCGGGACAGGGTTTATACGAGCAGTACTTC

clone_size: once
d_call: .
v_call: TRBV28
j_call: TRBJ1-6
cdr3_aa: CASEGSGEPFWSYNSPLHF
cdr3_nt: TGTGCCAGCGAGGGTTCTGGGGAGCCGTTTTGGTCCTATAATTCACCCCTCCACTTT

clone_size: few
d_call: .
v_call: TRBV29-1
j_call: TRBJ2-2
cdr3_aa: CSAFFYAGELFF
cdr3_nt: TGCAGCGCCTTTTTTTATGCCGGGGAGCTGTTTTTT

clone_size: .
d_call: TRBD1
v_call: TRBV27
j_call: TRBJ2-7
cdr3_aa: CASSLGQGASEQYF
cdr3_nt: TGTGCCAGCAGTCTGGGACAGGGGGCCTCCGAGCAGTACTTC

clone_size: .
d_call: TRBD1
v_call: TRBV6-1
j_call: TRBJ2-3
cdr3_aa: CASREQGAEDTQYF
cdr3_nt: TGTGCCAGCAGGGAACAGGGGGCTGAAGATACGCAGTATTTT

clone_size: once
d_call: .
v_call: TRBV2
j_call: TRBJ2-4
cdr3_aa: CASSDPPAKNSQYF
cdr3_nt: TGTGCCAGCAGTGATCCGCCTGCCAAAAACAGTCAGTACTTC

clone_size: .
d_call: TRBD1
v_call: TRBV6-1
j_call: TRBJ1-2
cdr3_aa: CASLDRVGYGYTF
cdr3_nt: TGTGCCAGCTTGGACAGGGTCGGCTATGGCTACACCTTC

clone_size: .
d_call: TRBD1
v_call: TRBV19
j_call: TRBJ2-1
cdr3_aa: CASSEQRTGPIRGEQFF
cdr3_nt: TGTGCCAGTAGTGAGCAAAGGACAGGCCCGATTCGCGGTGAGCAGTTCTTC

clone_size: .
d_call: .
v_call: TRBV7-8
j_call: TRBJ2-4
cdr3_aa: CASSLDSGQYF
cdr3_nt: TGTGCCAGCAGTTTAGACTCCGGGCAGTACTTC

clone_size: .
d_call: TRBD2
v_call: TRBV6-6
j_call: TRBJ2-3
cdr3_aa: CASSRSGRARTDTQYF
cdr3_nt: TGTGCCAGCAGCCGCAGCGGGAGGGCCCGCACAGATACGCAGTATTTT

clone_size: few
d_call: .
v_call: TRBV5-1
j_call: TRBJ1-1
cdr3_aa: CASSGAYTEAFF
cdr3_nt: TGCGCCAGCAGTGGAGCTTACACTGAAGCTTTCTTT

clone_size: few
d_call: .
v_call: TRBV6-1
j_call: TRBJ2-7
cdr3_aa: CASTGYEQYF
cdr3_nt: TGTGCCAGCACCGGCTACGAGCAGTACTTC

clone_size: few
d_call: TRBD1
v_call: TRBV18
j_call: TRBJ2-4
cdr3_aa: CASSPGQGNIQYF
cdr3_nt: TGTGCCAGCTCACCGGGACAGGGAAACATTCAGTACTTC

clone_size: .
d_call: .
v_call: TRBV7-2
j_call: TRBJ2-1
cdr3_aa: CASSLTGYNEQFF
cdr3_nt: TGTGCCAGCAGCCTTACAGGCTACAATGAGCAGTTCTTC

clone_size: .
d_call: TRBD2
v_call: TRBV7-2
j_call: TRBJ2-2
cdr3_aa: CASSLLLAGTGELFF
cdr3_nt: TGTGCCAGCAGCTTATTACTAGCGGGCACCGGGGAGCTGTTTTTT

clone_size: .
d_call: .
v_call: TRBV25-1
j_call: TRBJ2-5
cdr3_aa: CASSAPSAGTETQYF
cdr3_nt: TGTGCCAGCAGTGCACCTTCGGCAGGGACTGAGACCCAGTACTTC

clone_size: .
d_call: TRBD2
v_call: TRBV6-1
j_call: TRBJ2-3
cdr3_aa: CASSEQRGGTDTQYF
cdr3_nt: TGTGCCAGCAGTGAACAGCGGGGGGGCACAGATACGCAGTATTTT

clone_size: few
d_call: .
v_call: TRBV7-2
j_call: TRBJ2-5
cdr3_aa: CASSLAQWLAETQYF
cdr3_nt: TGTGCCAGCAGCTTAGCGCAGTGGTTAGCGGAGACCCAGTACTTC

clone_size: .
d_call: .
v_call: TRBV5-4
j_call: TRBJ2-5
cdr3_aa: CASSKTNLGRETQYF
cdr3_nt: TGTGCCAGCAGCAAGACAAATCTGGGGCGGGAGACCCAGTACTTC

clone_size: .
d_call: TRBD2
v_call: TRBV9
j_call: TRBJ2-1
cdr3_aa: CASSVLGLAGNNEQFF
cdr3_nt: TGTGCCAGCAGCGTTTTGGGACTAGCGGGTAACAATGAGCAGTTCTTC

clone_size: .
d_call: TRBD2
v_call: TRBV6-5
j_call: TRBJ2-2
cdr3_aa: CASRLIAGDTGELFF
cdr3_nt: TGTGCCAGCAGGCTAATCGCGGGGGACACCGGGGAGCTGTTTTTT

clone_size: .
d_call: .
v_call: TRBV11-1
j_call: TRBJ1-6
cdr3_aa: CASSLKRGSPLHF
cdr3_nt: TGTGCCAGCAGCTTGAAAAGGGGTTCACCCCTCCACTTT